The present T cell receptor beta chain was sequenced within a study of T-cell memory formation after mild COVID-19. Overall study: The two donors had largely donor-specific TCR clusters.

TCRdb ran MiXCR on the 5' RACE reads and lists one entry per CDR3 protein. The repertoire holds fewer than 200,000 distinct CDR3 sequences, less than 20% seen once, with under 4.5% in the top ten. This clonotype appeared many times. CDR1 is SGHVS and CDR2 is FQNEAQ in the germline V gene. The CDR3 has 19 residues. The V segment lost 3 bases and the J segment 2 bases; nucleotides outside the gene matches: 11. The chain recombines TRBV7-8 with TRBJ2-3; 13 nucleotides line up with TRBD2. This receptor was obtained from a man between 18 and 29 years old who had mild COVID-19 (a few samples of this study predate the infection). Cell type and time point are not known. The sequencing input was PBMCs or a T cell subset sorted from them (not recorded which). CDR3 nucleotide sequence: TGTGCCAGCAGCTTGGCAACCGGGGGACTAGCGGGGACCACAGATACGCAGTATTTT. This encodes CASSLATGGLAGTTDTQYF.